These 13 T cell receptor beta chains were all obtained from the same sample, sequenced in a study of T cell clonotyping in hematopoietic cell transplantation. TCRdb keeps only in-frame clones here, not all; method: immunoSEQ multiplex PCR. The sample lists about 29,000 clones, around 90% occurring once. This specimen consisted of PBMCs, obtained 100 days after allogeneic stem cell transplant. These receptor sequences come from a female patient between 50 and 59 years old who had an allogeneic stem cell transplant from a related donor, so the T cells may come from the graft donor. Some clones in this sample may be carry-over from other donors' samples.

DNA for the CDR3: TGTGCCAGCAGTTATCCCCCGGATACGCAGTATTTT. Translated, it gives CASSYPPDTQYF. This chain links TRBV5-4 with TRBJ2-3; D unresolved. Trimming stripped 5 bases from V and 6 bases from J, with 10 bases between. CDR3 length equals 12 residues. Germline V gene lookup returns CDR1 SGHNT and CDR2 YYREEE (reference sequence). Complete variable domain (other parts from reference TRBV5-4 and TRBJ2-3): ETGVTQSPTHLIKTRGQQVTLRCSSQSGHNTVSWYQQALGQGPQFIFQYYREEENGRGNFPPRFSGLQFPNYSSELNVNALELDDSALYLCASSYPPDTQYFGPGTRLTVL.

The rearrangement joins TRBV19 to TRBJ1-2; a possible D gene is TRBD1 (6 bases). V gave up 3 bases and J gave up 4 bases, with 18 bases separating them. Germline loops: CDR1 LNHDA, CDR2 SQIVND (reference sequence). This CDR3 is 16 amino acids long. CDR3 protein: CASSILGTQFRYGYTF. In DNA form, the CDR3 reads TGTGCCAGTAGTATCTTGGGGACACAATTCCGCTATGGCTACACCTTC.

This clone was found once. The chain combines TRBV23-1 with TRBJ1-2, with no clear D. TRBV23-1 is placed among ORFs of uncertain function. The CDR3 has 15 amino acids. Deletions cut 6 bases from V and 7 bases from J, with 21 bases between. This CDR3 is CASSERRAEGGGYTF. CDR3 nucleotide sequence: TGCGCCAGCAGCGAGCGGAGGGCAGAGGGTGGTGGCTACACCTTC.

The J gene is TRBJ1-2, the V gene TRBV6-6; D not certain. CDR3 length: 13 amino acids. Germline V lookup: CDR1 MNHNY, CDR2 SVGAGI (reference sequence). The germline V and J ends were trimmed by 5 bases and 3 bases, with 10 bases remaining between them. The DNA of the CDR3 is TGTGCCAGCAGTCCCATGGTGTACTATGGCTACACCTTC. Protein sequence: CASSPMVYYGYTF.

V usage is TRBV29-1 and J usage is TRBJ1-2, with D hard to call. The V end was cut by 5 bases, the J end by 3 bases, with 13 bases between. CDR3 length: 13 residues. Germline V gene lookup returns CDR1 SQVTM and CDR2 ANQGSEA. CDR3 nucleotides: TGCAGCGTTCCGGACCTGAGAGACTATGGCTACACCTTC. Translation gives CSVPDLRDYGYTF.

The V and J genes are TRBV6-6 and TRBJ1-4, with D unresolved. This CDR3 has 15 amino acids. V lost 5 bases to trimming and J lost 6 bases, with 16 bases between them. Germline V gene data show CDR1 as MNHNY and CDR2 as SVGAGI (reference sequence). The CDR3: CASSKGGPRDEKLFF. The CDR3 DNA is TGTGCCAGCAGTAAAGGTGGCCCTAGGGATGAAAAACTGTTTTTT.

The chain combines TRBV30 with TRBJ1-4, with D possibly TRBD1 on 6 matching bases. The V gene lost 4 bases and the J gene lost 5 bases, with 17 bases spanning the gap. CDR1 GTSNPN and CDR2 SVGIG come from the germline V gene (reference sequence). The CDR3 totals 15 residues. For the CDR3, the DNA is TGTGCCTGGAACGAGGGGGACTCCTTAAATGAAAAACTGTTTTTT. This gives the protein CAWNEGDSLNEKLFF.

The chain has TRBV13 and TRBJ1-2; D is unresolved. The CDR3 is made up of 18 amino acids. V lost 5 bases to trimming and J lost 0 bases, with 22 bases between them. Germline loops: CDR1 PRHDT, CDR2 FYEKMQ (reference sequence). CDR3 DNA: TGTGCCAGCAGCATCCGGCCCCCCTCAGAGTCTGCTAACTATGGCTACACCTTC. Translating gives CASSIRPPSESANYGYTF.

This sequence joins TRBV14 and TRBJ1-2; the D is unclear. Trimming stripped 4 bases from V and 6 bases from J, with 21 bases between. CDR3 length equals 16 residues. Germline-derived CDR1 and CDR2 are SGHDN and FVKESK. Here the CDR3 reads CASSRRPSAAVDGYTF. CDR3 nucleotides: TGTGCCAGCAGCCGAAGACCCTCGGCTGCGGTGGATGGCTACACCTTC.

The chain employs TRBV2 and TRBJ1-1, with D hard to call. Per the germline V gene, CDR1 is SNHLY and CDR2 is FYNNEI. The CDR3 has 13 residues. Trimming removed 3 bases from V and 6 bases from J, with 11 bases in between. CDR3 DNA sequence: TGTGCCAGCAGTGACAGGATTGGCGCTGAAGCTTTCTTT. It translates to CASSDRIGAEAFF.

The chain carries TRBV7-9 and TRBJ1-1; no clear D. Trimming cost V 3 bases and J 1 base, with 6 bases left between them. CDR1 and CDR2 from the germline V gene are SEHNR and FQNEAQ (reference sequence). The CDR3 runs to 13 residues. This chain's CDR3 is CASSFGRNTEAFF. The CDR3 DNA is TGTGCCAGCAGCTTTGGACGGAACACTGAAGCTTTCTTT.

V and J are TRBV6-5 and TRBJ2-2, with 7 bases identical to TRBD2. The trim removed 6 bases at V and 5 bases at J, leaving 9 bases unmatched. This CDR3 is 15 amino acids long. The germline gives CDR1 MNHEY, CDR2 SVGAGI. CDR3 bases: TGTGCCAGCAGGGGTATGGGACTACTAACCGGGGAGCTGTTTTTT. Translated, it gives CASRGMGLLTGELFF.

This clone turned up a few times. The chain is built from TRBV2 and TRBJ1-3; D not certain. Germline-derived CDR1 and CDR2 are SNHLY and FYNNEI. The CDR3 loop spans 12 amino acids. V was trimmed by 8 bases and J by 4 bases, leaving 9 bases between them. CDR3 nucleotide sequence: TGTGCCAGCGCCATTTACGGAAACACCATATATTTT. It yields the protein CASAIYGNTIYF. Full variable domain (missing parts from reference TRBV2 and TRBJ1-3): EPEVTQTPSHQVTQMGQEVILRCVPISNHLYFYWYRQILGQKVEFLVSFYNNEISEKSEIFDDQFSVERPDGSNFTLKIRSTKLEDSAMYFCASAIYGNTIYFGEGSWLTVV.